These 31 T cell receptor beta chains originate from one sample sequenced in a study of T cell repertoires in ileal Crohn's disease (dated by TCRdb to between 2018 and 2021). The sample's time point label, in plain terms: neoterminal ileum biopsy at postoperative endoscopy, about 6 months after surgery. Libraries were made using the immunoSEQ multiplex PCR assay. The immuneACCESS repertoire file appears here via TCRdb, limited to in-frame rearrangements. These files lack a portion of the clones; in checked studies, under half of the deficit traces to unresolved V genes, and the cause of the others is not known. For this sample there are about 60,000 clones; 85% to 90% appear just once. The ten biggest clones cover roughly 2% of the sample. The sample was ileal tissue. All receptors come from an adult with Crohn's disease.

The chain recombines TRBV28 with TRBJ1-2; D not resolved. The germline V gene encodes CDR1 MDHEN and CDR2 SYDVKM. Trimming pared 2 bases from V and 6 bases from J, leaving 7 bases between. There are 12 residues in the CDR3. CDR3 residues: CASSLQVDGYTF. The CDR3 DNA follows: TGTGCCAGCAGTTTACAGGTTGATGGCTACACCTTC.

The chain recombines TRBV14 with TRBJ2-1, with 10 bases aligning to TRBD1. The V gene's germline CDR1 is SGHDN and CDR2 FVKESK. Trimming took 4 bases from V and 7 from J; bases not matched to a gene: 10. The CDR3 consists of 16 residues. The CDR3 sequence: CASSPLGQGNVNEQFF. The CDR3 region has the DNA TGTGCCAGCAGCCCCTTGGGACAGGGGAATGTTAATGAGCAGTTCTTC.

This sequence joins TRBV6-5 and TRBJ2-1; a possible D gene is TRBD2 (5 bases). CDR1 MNHEY and CDR2 SVGAGI come from the germline V gene. The CDR3 length is 15 residues. V dropped 2 bases and J dropped 8 bases, with 16 bases sitting between them. The CDR3 sequence is CASSYDREWQDEQFF. CDR3 nucleotide sequence: TGTGCCAGCAGTTACGACCGGGAATGGCAAGATGAGCAGTTCTTC.

This clone turned up a few times. The rearrangement uses TRBV28 and TRBJ1-1; the D is unclear. Germline V gene lookup returns CDR1 MDHEN and CDR2 SYDVKM. The CDR3 length is 11 residues. Trimming left V 6 bases short and J 7 bases short, with 9 bases between. CDR3 nucleotide sequence: TGTGCCAGCAGATTCCTCCTTGAAGCTTTCTTT. Translating it yields CASRFLLEAFF.

This chain joins TRBV25-1 and TRBJ1-5, with TRBD1 as a possible D gene (6 bases). V was pared by 6 bases and J by 4 bases, with 13 bases between. Looked up from germline, CDR1 is MGHDK and CDR2 is SYGVNS. The CDR3 is 14 residues long. CDR3 sequence (DNA): TGTGCCAGCAGGCAGACAGGAGAGAATCAGCCCCAGCATTTT. It translates to CASRQTGENQPQHF.

The V gene is TRBV7-6, the J gene TRBJ2-2, with D perhaps TRBD1 (6 bases). CDR1 is SGHVS and CDR2 is FNYEAQ in the germline V gene. The CDR3 has 17 residues. The V gene lost 1 base and the J gene lost 1 base, with 13 bases spanning the gap. This CDR3 reads CASSLGGQRLNTGELFF. The CDR3 DNA follows: TGTGCCAGCAGCTTAGGGGGGCAGCGCTTGAACACCGGGGAGCTGTTTTTT.

This clone came up once. This chain uses TRBV19 with TRBJ1-2; the D is unclear. Germline-derived CDR1 and CDR2 are LNHDA and SQIVND (reference sequence). V was shortened by 3 bases and J by 4 bases, with 12 bases between the two germline ends. The CDR3 is 14 residues long. The CDR3 nucleotides read TGTGCCAGTAGTATGAGAGGCTTCGGCTATGGCTACACCTTC. Translating gives CASSMRGFGYGYTF.

V usage is TRBV25-1 and J usage is TRBJ2-7, with a tentative D call TRBD1 (6 bases). The germline V gene has CDR1 MGHDK and CDR2 SYGVNS. Trimming removed 3 bases at V and 3 bases at J, with 12 bases between. The CDR3 length is 14 residues. CDR3 region: CASSESGAFYEQYF. The CDR3 region has the DNA TGTGCCAGCAGTGAGTCAGGGGCGTTCTACGAGCAGTACTTC.

This CDR3 is CASSPGLEGYTF. The CDR3 DNA sequence: TGCGCCAGCAGCCCAGGCTTAGAGGGCTACACCTTC. The rearrangement joins TRBV5-1 to TRBJ1-2; D unresolved. Germline V gene sequence: CDR1 SGHRS, CDR2 YFSETQ. V shed 4 bases and J shed 8 bases, with 12 bases lying between them. This CDR3 has 12 residues.

This sequence joins TRBV6-1 and TRBJ2-5; D is possibly TRBD1 (5 bases). Deletions cut 0 bases from V and 5 bases from J, with 16 bases between. Germline V gene lookup returns CDR1 MNHNS and CDR2 SASEGT. The CDR3 loop spans 16 amino acids. This CDR3 reads CASSEAWAGPEETQYF. The CDR3 DNA reads as TGTGCCAGCAGTGAAGCGTGGGCAGGGCCCGAGGAGACCCAGTACTTC.

This clone was found a few times. The chain employs TRBV5-4 and TRBJ2-7, with 8 positions matching TRBD1. CDR1 SGHNT and CDR2 YYREEE come from the germline V gene (reference sequence). Trimming took 2 bases from V and 3 from J; bases not matched to a gene: 4. This CDR3 comprises 14 residues. CDR3 protein: CASSFGTGGYEQYV. CDR3 nucleotide sequence: TGTGCCAGCAGCTTCGGGACAGGAGGCTACGAGCAGTACGTC.

V usage is TRBV19 and J usage is TRBJ1-5; 8 bases align to TRBD1. The junction had 10 bases not matched to a gene; V was cut back by 5 bases and J by 1 base. The CDR3 spans 17 residues. CDR1 and CDR2 (germline): LNHDA, SQIVND (reference sequence). CDR3 loop: CASSPGQGAYSNQPQHF. In DNA form, the CDR3 reads TGTGCCAGTAGTCCCGGACAGGGAGCATACAGCAATCAGCCCCAGCATTTT.

The gene calls are TRBV5-1 and TRBJ2-1, with D tentatively TRBD1 (5 bases). Germline CDR1 is SGHRS and CDR2 is YFSETQ. The CDR3 is 12 amino acids. V dropped 7 bases and J dropped 8 bases, with 13 bases sitting between them. CDR3 bases: TGCGCCAGCCGTATCAGGGTTGATGAGCAGTTCTTC. Its translation is CASRIRVDEQFF.

V and J are TRBV13 and TRBJ1-4, with 7 bases lining up with TRBD1. Germline trimming cut 5 bases from V and 6 bases from J; bases unmatched to any gene: 9. Germline CDR1 PRHDT, CDR2 FYEKMQ (reference sequence). The CDR3 runs to 15 residues. The CDR3 reads CASSRQGSVDEKLFF. The CDR3 region has the DNA TGTGCCAGCAGCAGACAGGGATCCGTCGATGAAAAACTGTTTTTT.

V and J are TRBV29-1 and TRBJ2-2; 7 nucleotides match TRBD2. With V trimmed by 4 bases and J by 0 bases, 5 bases remained unmatched. This CDR3 has 15 residues. The V gene's germline CDR1 is SQVTM and CDR2 ANQGSEA. CDR3: CSVVGGSANTGELFF. CDR3 DNA sequence: TGCAGCGTTGTCGGCGGGAGCGCGAACACCGGGGAGCTGTTTTTT.

This clone showed up just once. The genes are TRBV7-8 and TRBJ1-4; TRBD1 agrees at 9 bases. The trim removed 1 base at V and 6 bases at J, leaving 3 bases unmatched. CDR3 size: 15 residues. CDR1 and CDR2 (germline): SGHVS, FQNEAQ. CDR3 DNA: TGTGCCAGCAGCTTAGACAGGGGGCTTGATGAAAAACTGTTTTTT. Its protein is CASSLDRGLDEKLFF.

The CDR3 coding sequence is TGTGCCAGCAGTGGTGGACAGGCCTATGAAAAACTGTTTTTT. Translation: CASSGGQAYEKLFF. V is TRBV27 and J is TRBJ1-4, with 7 bases identical to TRBD1. V shed 5 bases, J shed 6 bases, and the junction held 6 bases outside the gene matches. The V gene's germline CDR1 is MNHEY and CDR2 SMNVEV (reference sequence). This CDR3 has 14 residues.

V usage is TRBV4-3 and J usage is TRBJ2-5, with D uncertain. The CDR3 length is 13 residues. CDR1 LGHNA and CDR2 YSLEER come from the germline V gene. V gave up 1 base and J gave up 2 bases, with 5 bases separating them. The CDR3 loop reads CASSQVLQETQYF. The CDR3 DNA follows: TGCGCCAGCAGCCAAGTCCTGCAAGAGACCCAGTACTTC.

The chain couples TRBV5-4 to TRBJ2-3, with TRBD2 matching over 8 bases. Looked up from germline, CDR1 is SGHNT and CDR2 is YYREEE (reference sequence). This CDR3 region has 15 residues. Trimming took 0 bases from V and 1 from J; bases not matched to a gene: 1. CDR3 nucleotide sequence: TGTGCCAGCAGCTTGGGGCGGGGGGGCACAGATACGCAGTATTTT. Translation gives CASSLGRGGTDTQYF.

The chain's CDR3 is CASSRDRNEKLFF. The DNA for the CDR3 is TGCGCCAGCAGCAGGGACAGGAATGAAAAACTGTTTTTT. The rearrangement joins TRBV5-1 to TRBJ1-4, with 8 nucleotides matching TRBD1. The germline V gene has CDR1 SGHRS and CDR2 YFSETQ. V was pared by 4 bases and J by 5 bases, with 1 base of the junction left unmatched. The CDR3 covers 13 residues.

V is TRBV6-4 and J is TRBJ2-1, with 7 bases that match TRBD2. Germline CDR1 reads MRHNA; CDR2 reads SNTAGT. The CDR3 spans 14 residues. V dropped 6 bases and J dropped 6; count of bases not matched to a gene: 8. CDR3 bases: TGTGCCAGCAGCAGTTCCGGGGGGATCAATGAGCAGTTCTTC. Its protein product is CASSSSGGINEQFF.

The chain is built from TRBV7-8 and TRBJ2-5, with 7 positions matching TRBD2. This CDR3 has 17 residues. Germline V gene sequence: CDR1 SGHVS, CDR2 FQNEAQ. J gave up 4 bases and V 4 bases, and 15 bases lay outside the gene matches. The CDR3 spells CASSSLAGGSVGETQYF. In DNA form, the CDR3 reads TGTGCCAGCAGCTCCCTCGCGGGCGGGAGTGTAGGAGAGACCCAGTACTTC.

The chain combines TRBV6-1 with TRBJ2-2; 10 positions agree with TRBD1. Germline-derived CDR1 and CDR2 are MNHNS and SASEGT. Unmatched junction bases numbered 5, after V lost 4 bases and J lost 6 bases. The CDR3 loop spans 15 amino acids. As DNA, the CDR3 is TGTGCCAGCAGTGGCCGGACAGGGGGTTCCGGGGAGCTGTTTTTT. Translating gives CASSGRTGGSGELFF.

The rearrangement links TRBV5-1 to TRBJ2-6; tentatively, D is TRBD1 (5 bases). The germline gives CDR1 SGHRS, CDR2 YFSETQ. CDR3 length: 15 amino acids. V was cut by 0 bases and J by 2 bases, with 6 bases left in between. CDR3 residues: CASSLEGTGANVLTF. DNA of the CDR3: TGCGCCAGCAGCTTGGAGGGGACTGGGGCCAACGTCCTGACTTTC.

The chain links TRBV6-5 to TRBJ1-2, with D tentatively TRBD1 (6 bases). The V end lost 5 bases, the J end lost 7 bases, and 14 bases lay between the germline ends. The CDR3 spans 13 residues. Per the germline V gene, CDR1 is MNHEY and CDR2 is SVGAGI. Here the CDR3 reads CASSVLTGRGYTF. In DNA, the CDR3 is TGTGCCAGCAGTGTCTTGACAGGACGTGGCTACACCTTC.

In this sample, this clone turned up once. V is TRBV19 and J is TRBJ2-2; D is perhaps TRBD2 (5 bases). The V and J ends lost 0 bases and 3 bases respectively, with 14 bases between them. The CDR3 has 17 residues. Germline values: CDR1 LNHDA, CDR2 SQIVND (reference sequence). The CDR3 sequence: CASSIDLSGVYTGELFF. The CDR3 nucleotides are TGTGCCAGTAGTATAGATCTTTCCGGGGTTTACACCGGGGAGCTGTTTTTT.

This clone was detected once. This sequence joins TRBV5-1 and TRBJ2-2; TRBD2 matches at 7 bases. Trimming at V came to 6 bases and at J to 7 bases, leaving 6 bases not matched to a gene. Germline V CDR1 and CDR2: SGHRS, YFSETQ. This CDR3 has 13 residues. CDR3 bases: TGCGCCAGCAACACAGCGGGACTCGGGGAGCTGTTTTTT. Residues: CASNTAGLGELFF.

This chain uses TRBV7-2 with TRBJ2-7, with D unclear. Germline CDR1 and CDR2: SGHTA and FQGNSA. Trimming took off 5 bases at V and 3 bases at J, with 8 bases between the two ends. The CDR3 consists of 12 residues. CDR3 DNA sequence: TGTGCCAGCAGCCCAGATTACTACGAGCAGTACTTC. Its translation is CASSPDYYEQYF.

This clone was seen only once. The CDR3 is CASSEELRGFGQFF. Here the CDR3 DNA reads TGTGCCAGCAGTGAAGAATTAAGGGGGTTTGGGCAGTTCTTC. The chain has TRBV6-1 and TRBJ2-1; perhaps TRBD1 as D (6 bases). V was shortened by 1 base and J by 12 bases, with 16 bases between the two germline ends. The CDR3 is 14 residues long. Germline values: CDR1 MNHNS, CDR2 SASEGT.

The rearrangement uses TRBV6-4 and TRBJ2-7; a weak D match, TRBD2 (5 bases). Per germline, CDR1 MRHNA and CDR2 SNTAGT. Trimming took 7 bases from V and 2 from J, leaving 21 bases between them. CDR3 length equals 16 residues. The CDR3 region has the DNA TGTGCCAGCACAGTGACGTATCCCGGGGAAGCCTACGAGCAGTACTTC. The encoded protein is CASTVTYPGEAYEQYF.

The rearrangement uses TRBV5-6 and TRBJ1-3, with D unresolved. The ends were cut back, 4 bases at V and 4 bases at J, with 12 bases in the middle. In germline, CDR1 is SGHDT, CDR2 YYEEEE. The CDR3 is 14 residues long. CDR3 bases: TGTGCCAGCAGCGAGGTGACTCGCGGAAACACCATATATTTT. Encoded protein: CASSEVTRGNTIYF. The entire variable domain, with the rest obtained from reference TRBV5-6 and TRBJ1-3, is as follows: DAGVTQSPTHLIKTRGQQVTLRCSPKSGHDTVSWYQQALGQGPQFIFQYYEEEERQRGNFPDRFSGHQFPNYSSELNVNALLLGDSALYLCASSEVTRGNTIYFGEGSWLTVV.